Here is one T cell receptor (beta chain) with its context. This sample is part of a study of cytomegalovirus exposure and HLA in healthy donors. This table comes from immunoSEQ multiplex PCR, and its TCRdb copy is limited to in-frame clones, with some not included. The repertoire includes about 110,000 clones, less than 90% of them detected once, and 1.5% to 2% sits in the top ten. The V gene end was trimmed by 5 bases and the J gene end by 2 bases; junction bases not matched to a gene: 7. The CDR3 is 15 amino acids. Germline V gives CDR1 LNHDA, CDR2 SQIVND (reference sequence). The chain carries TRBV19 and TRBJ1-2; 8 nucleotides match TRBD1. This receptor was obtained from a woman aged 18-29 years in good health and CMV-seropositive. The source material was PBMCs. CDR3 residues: CASSVDRGVNYGYTF. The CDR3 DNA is TGTGCCAGTAGTGTCGACAGGGGAGTAAACTATGGCTACACCTTC.